Following are 18 T cell receptor beta chains from one sample sequenced in a study of blood T cell repertoires in COVID-19. Assay used: immunoSEQ multiplex PCR; TCRdb lists only in-frame clones, some missing. The sample shows 97,000 or so clones, about 88% of them seen only once. The sample was peripheral blood. Receptor source: a man aged 45 to 65 with active or convalescent COVID-19.

The chain is built from TRBV7-7 and TRBJ2-3; D may be TRBD2 (6 bases). Trimming shortened V by 5 bases and J by 2 bases, and 14 bases separated the two germline ends. The germline V gene has CDR1 SSHAT and CDR2 FNYEAQ (reference sequence). The CDR3 sequence is 15 residues long. The CDR3 sequence: CASSKLAGATDTQYF. The CDR3 DNA follows: TGTGCCAGCAGCAAACTAGCTGGCGCCACAGATACGCAGTATTTT.

On this clone itself: The same CDR3 arises from other DNA sequences in this sample as well. This chain connects TRBV20-1 to TRBJ2-7; D ambiguous. CDR3 length: 11 residues. The germline V gene has CDR1 DFQATT and CDR2 SNEGSKA (reference sequence). V was trimmed by 3 bases and J by 3 bases, leaving 6 bases between them. As DNA, the CDR3 is TGCAGTGCTAGCGCCGGCTACGAGCAGTACGTC. This sequence encodes CSASAGYEQYV.

This clone was observed once. The gene calls are TRBV12-3 or TRBV12-4 and TRBJ2-7, with D tentatively TRBD1 (5 bases). The V end was cut by 3 bases, the J end by 5 bases, with 11 bases between. The CDR3 is 13 residues long. This CDR3 reads CASSFQGFDEQYF. CDR3 nucleotide sequence: TGTGCCAGCAGTTTTCAGGGATTCGACGAGCAGTACTTC.

The chain joins TRBV7-2 to TRBJ2-2; 7 nucleotides line up with TRBD2. CDR1 and CDR2 (germline): SGHTA, FQGNSA. This CDR3 contains 14 residues. V was clipped by 4 bases and J by 5 bases; unmatched bases: 4. The CDR3 reads CASSSRGVTGELFF. The CDR3 DNA is TGTGCCAGCAGCTCCCGGGGGGTAACCGGGGAGCTGTTTTTT. The complete variable domain, with remaining parts taken from reference TRBV7-2 and TRBJ2-2, reads GAGVSQSPSNKVTEKGKDVELRCDPISGHTALYWYRQSLGQGLEFLIYFQGNSAPDKSGLPSDRFSAERTGGSVSTLTIQRTQQEDSAVYLCASSSRGVTGELFFGEGSRLTVL.

For this clone: The same CDR3 also results from other DNA sequences found in this sample. The chain is built from TRBV9 and TRBJ1-5; weak D call: TRBD1 (6 bases). Germline values: CDR1 SGDLS, CDR2 YYNGEE. The CDR3 spans 15 residues. V was trimmed by 0 bases and J by 1 base, leaving 8 bases between them. The DNA of the CDR3 is TGTGCCAGCAGCGTAGGGCAGGGGAGCAATCAGCCCCAGCATTTT. This codes for CASSVGQGSNQPQHF.

Only a few counts were recorded for this clone. This chain connects TRBV4-1 to TRBJ1-5, with 9 bases identical to TRBD1. Germline V gene data show CDR1 as MGHRA and CDR2 as YSYEKL. The CDR3 is 16 amino acids. V trimming: 4 bases; J trimming: 6 bases; junction bases outside the gene matches: 10. CDR3 DNA: TGCGCCAGCAGCCCCTCAGGACAGGGGTATTTTCAGCCCCAGCATTTT. Encoded protein: CASSPSGQGYFQPQHF.

V is TRBV28 and J is TRBJ1-3, with a weak D call TRBD1 (6 bases). V lost 4 bases to trimming and J lost 2 bases, with 12 bases between them. Germline V gene lookup returns CDR1 MDHEN and CDR2 SYDVKM. This CDR3 comprises 15 residues. The DNA of the CDR3 is TGTGCCAGCAGTTCACAGGGTGGAACTGGAAACACCATATATTTT. It specifies CASSSQGGTGNTIYF.

In its sample, this clone was seen once. The DNA of the CDR3 is TGTGCCAGCAACGACGGAGTATTAGAGACCCAGTACTTC. This gives the protein CASNDGVLETQYF. The chain couples TRBV5-6 to TRBJ2-5; D call uncertain. This CDR3 is built from 13 residues. With 6 bases removed from V and 4 bases from J, the gap between germline ends came to 13 bases. Looked up from germline, CDR1 is SGHDT and CDR2 is YYEEEE.

This chain uses TRBV21-1 with TRBJ1-4; the table's TRBD1 call for D was not verified on the DNA. TRBV21-1 is shown as a pseudogene. The CDR3 is 14 amino acids. CDR3 loop: CASKQGRGNEKLFF. CDR3 nucleotides: TGTGCCAGCAAACAGGGAAGAGGAAATGAAAAACTGTTTTTT.

The rearrangement links TRBV3-1 (or the pseudogene TRBV3-2) to TRBJ2-3, with 8 bases aligning to TRBD1. This CDR3 spans 16 amino acids. Germline V CDR1 and CDR2: LGHDT, YNNKEL (reference sequence). The V segment lost 1 base and the J segment 2 bases; nucleotides outside the gene matches: 5. Here the CDR3 DNA reads TGTGCCAGCAGCCAAGTGGACAGGGTGGACACAGATACGCAGTATTTT. Translation: CASSQVDRVDTDTQYF.

This sequence joins TRBV3-1 (or the pseudogene TRBV3-2) and TRBJ1-1, with D maybe TRBD1 (6 bases). Germline V gives CDR1 LGHDT, CDR2 YNNKEL (reference sequence). V was trimmed by 1 base and J by 4 bases, leaving 13 bases between them. There are 15 residues in the CDR3. The CDR3 DNA sequence: TGTGCCAGCAGCCAAGTTGCGGGGGGCGGCACTGAAGCTTTCTTT. Its translation: CASSQVAGGGTEAFF.

The chain combines TRBV6-5 with TRBJ2-2, with 7 bases aligning to TRBD1. With V trimmed by 5 bases and J by 6 bases, 9 bases remained unmatched. CDR3 length: 15 amino acids. CDR1 is MNHEY and CDR2 is SVGAGI in the germline V gene. The CDR3 region is CASSPQPTGAGELFF. The CDR3 region has the DNA TGTGCCAGCAGTCCTCAACCAACAGGGGCCGGGGAGCTGTTTTTT.

This chain joins TRBV25-1 and TRBJ2-7; tentative D call: TRBD2 (6 bases). From germline, CDR1 is MGHDK and CDR2 SYGVNS. V lost 4 bases, J lost 1 base, and 14 bases lay in between. This CDR3 has 15 amino acids. The CDR3 DNA sequence: TGTGCCAGCAGTGCGGACCTAGGGAGGTCCTACGAGCAGTACTTC. Translating it yields CASSADLGRSYEQYF.

The chain has TRBV10-1 and TRBJ2-1; 12 nucleotides match TRBD2. The length of the CDR3 is 12 residues. Germline assignment: CDR1 WNHNN and CDR2 SYGVQD (reference sequence). After removal of 5 bases from V and 13 bases from J, the junction contained 3 bases not matched to a gene. CDR3 coding DNA: TGCGCCAGCAGTACTAGCGGGGGGCTCCAGTTCTTC. Translated, it gives CASSTSGGLQFF.

The J gene is TRBJ2-1, the V gene TRBV3-1 (or the pseudogene TRBV3-2), with D possibly TRBD1 on 5 matching bases. In germline, CDR1 is LGHDT, CDR2 YNNKEL (reference sequence). CDR3 length equals 13 residues. Trimming pared 0 bases from V and 16 bases from J, leaving 16 bases between. This chain's CDR3 is CASSQDEVTRVFF. DNA of the CDR3: TGTGCCAGCAGCCAAGATGAGGTCACCAGGGTATTCTTC.

J is TRBJ1-1 and V is TRBV29-1, with D hard to call. Trimming shortened V by 0 bases and J by 0 bases, and 11 bases separated the two germline ends. The germline V gene has CDR1 SQVTM and CDR2 ANQGSEA. The CDR3 loop spans 15 amino acids. The CDR3 region is CSVEDWAPLNTEAFF. In DNA, the CDR3 is TGCAGCGTTGAAGATTGGGCACCACTGAACACTGAAGCTTTCTTT.

The V gene is TRBV3-1 (or the pseudogene TRBV3-2), the J gene TRBJ2-2, with a tentative D call TRBD1 (6 bases). Germline V lookup: CDR1 LGHDT, CDR2 YNNKEL (reference sequence). There are 15 residues in the CDR3. V was clipped by 6 bases and J by 0 bases, with 11 bases between them. CDR3 residues: CASSPGQPNTGELFF. The CDR3 DNA sequence: TGTGCCAGCAGTCCAGGACAGCCGAACACCGGGGAGCTGTTTTTT.

The V gene is TRBV27, the J gene TRBJ2-1, with D possibly being TRBD1 (6 bases). The CDR3 runs to 15 residues. CDR1 and CDR2 from the germline V gene are MNHEY and SMNVEV (reference sequence). V lost 7 bases, J lost 3 bases, and 16 bases lay in between. CDR3 sequence reads: CASTFTGTNYNEQFF. CDR3 bases: TGTGCCAGCACCTTCACCGGGACAAACTACAATGAGCAGTTCTTC.